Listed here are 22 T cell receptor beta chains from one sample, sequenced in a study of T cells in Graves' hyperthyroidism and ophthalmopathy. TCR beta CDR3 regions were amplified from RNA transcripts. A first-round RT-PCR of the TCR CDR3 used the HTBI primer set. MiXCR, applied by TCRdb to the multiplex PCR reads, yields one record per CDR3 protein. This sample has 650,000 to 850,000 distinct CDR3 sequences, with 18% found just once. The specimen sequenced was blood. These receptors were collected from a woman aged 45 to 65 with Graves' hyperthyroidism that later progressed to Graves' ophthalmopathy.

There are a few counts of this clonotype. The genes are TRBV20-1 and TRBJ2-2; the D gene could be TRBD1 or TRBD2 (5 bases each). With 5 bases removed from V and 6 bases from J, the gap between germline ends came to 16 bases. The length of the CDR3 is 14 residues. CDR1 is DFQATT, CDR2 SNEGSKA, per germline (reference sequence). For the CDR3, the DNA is TGCAGTGCTTTTAACCCGGGGCTTTCCGGGGAGCTGTTTTTT. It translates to CSAFNPGLSGELFF.

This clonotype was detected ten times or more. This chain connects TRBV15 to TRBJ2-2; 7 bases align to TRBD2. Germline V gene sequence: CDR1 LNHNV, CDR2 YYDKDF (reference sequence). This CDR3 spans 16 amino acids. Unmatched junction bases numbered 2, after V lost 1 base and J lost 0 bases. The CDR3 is CATSRGGGSNTGELFF. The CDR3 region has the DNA TGTGCCACCAGCAGAGGGGGGGGATCGAACACCGGGGAGCTGTTTTTT.

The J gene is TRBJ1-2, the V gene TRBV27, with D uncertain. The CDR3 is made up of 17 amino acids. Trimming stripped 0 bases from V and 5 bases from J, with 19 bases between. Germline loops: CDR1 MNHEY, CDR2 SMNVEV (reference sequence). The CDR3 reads CASSLSIRDPGKYGYTF. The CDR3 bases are TGTGCCAGCAGTTTATCGATTCGGGATCCGGGGAAGTATGGCTACACCTTC.

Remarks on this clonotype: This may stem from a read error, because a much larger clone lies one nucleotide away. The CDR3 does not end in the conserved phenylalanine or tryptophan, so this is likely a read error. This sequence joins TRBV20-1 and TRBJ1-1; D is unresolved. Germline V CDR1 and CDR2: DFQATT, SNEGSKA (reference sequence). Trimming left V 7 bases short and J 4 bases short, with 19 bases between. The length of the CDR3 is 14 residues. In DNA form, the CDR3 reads TGCAGTGGGTCGTCTTCTCGGACGGTCACTGAAGCTTTCTCT. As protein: CSGSSSRTVTEAFS.

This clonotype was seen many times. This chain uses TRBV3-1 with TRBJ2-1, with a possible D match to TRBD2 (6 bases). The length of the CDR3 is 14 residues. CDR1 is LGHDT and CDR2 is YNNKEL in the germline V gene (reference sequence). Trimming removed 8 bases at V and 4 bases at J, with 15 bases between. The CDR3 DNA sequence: TGTGCCAGCGGAAAAAGCGGGCGTTACAATGAGCAGTTCTTC. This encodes CASGKSGRYNEQFF.

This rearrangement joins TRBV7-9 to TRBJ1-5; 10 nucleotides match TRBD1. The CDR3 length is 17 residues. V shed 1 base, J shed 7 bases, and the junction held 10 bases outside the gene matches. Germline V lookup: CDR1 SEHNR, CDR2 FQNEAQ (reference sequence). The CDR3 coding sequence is TGTGCCAGCAGCTTAGGATCCGGGACAGGGGTAGAACAGCCCCAGCATTTT. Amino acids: CASSLGSGTGVEQPQHF.

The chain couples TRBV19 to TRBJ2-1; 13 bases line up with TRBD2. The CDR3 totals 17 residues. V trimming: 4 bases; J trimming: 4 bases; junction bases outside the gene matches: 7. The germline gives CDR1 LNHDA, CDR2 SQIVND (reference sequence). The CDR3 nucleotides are TGTGCCAGTAGTAGTACTAGCGGGGGGGTTCTGTACAATGAGCAGTTCTTC. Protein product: CASSSTSGGVLYNEQFF.

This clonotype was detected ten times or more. CDR3 loop: CAWNSGPYEQYF. The CDR3 coding sequence is TGTGCCTGGAACTCCGGACCCTACGAGCAGTACTTC. The chain carries TRBV30 and TRBJ2-7, with D unclear. Trimming removed 4 bases from V and 2 bases from J, with 9 bases in between. The CDR3 runs to 12 residues. CDR1 and CDR2 (germline): GTSNPN, SVGIG (reference sequence). Filled out from reference TRBV30 and TRBJ2-7, the complete variable domain reads SQTIHQWPATLVQPVGSPLSLECTVEGTSNPNLYWYRQAAGRGLQLLFYSVGIGQISSEVPQNLSASRPQDRQFILSSKKLLLSDSGFYLCAWNSGPYEQYFGPGTRLTVT.

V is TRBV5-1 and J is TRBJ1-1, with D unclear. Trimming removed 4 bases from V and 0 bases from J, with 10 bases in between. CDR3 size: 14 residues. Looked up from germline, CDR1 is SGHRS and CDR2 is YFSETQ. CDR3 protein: CASSVDPMNTEAFF. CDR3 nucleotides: TGCGCCAGCAGCGTCGACCCTATGAACACTGAAGCTTTCTTT.

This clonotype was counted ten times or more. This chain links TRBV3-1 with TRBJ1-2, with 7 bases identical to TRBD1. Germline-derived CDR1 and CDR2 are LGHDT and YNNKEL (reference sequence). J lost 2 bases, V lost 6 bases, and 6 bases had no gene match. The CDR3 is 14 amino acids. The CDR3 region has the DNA TGTGCCAGCAGTTTTTCGGACAGGAACTATGGCTACACCTTC. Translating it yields CASSFSDRNYGYTF. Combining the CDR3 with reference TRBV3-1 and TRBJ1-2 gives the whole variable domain DTAVSQTPKYLVTQMGNDKSIKCEQNLGHDTMYWYKQDSKKFLKIMFSYNNKELIINETVPNRFSPKSPDKAHLNLHINSLELGDSAVYFCASSFSDRNYGYTFGSGTRLTVV.

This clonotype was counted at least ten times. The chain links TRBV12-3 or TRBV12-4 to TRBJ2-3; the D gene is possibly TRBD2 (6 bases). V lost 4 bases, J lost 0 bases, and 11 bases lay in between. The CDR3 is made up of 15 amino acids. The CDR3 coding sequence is TGTGCCAGCAGTTATGGGGGGTATAGCACAGATACGCAGTATTTT. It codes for CASSYGGYSTDTQYF.

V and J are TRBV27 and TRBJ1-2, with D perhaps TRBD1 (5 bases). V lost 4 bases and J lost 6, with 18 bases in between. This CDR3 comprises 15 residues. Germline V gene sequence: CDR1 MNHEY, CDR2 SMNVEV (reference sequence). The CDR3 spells CASSYGDPTLDGYTF. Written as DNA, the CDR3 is TGTGCCAGCAGTTACGGGGACCCAACCTTGGATGGCTACACCTTC.

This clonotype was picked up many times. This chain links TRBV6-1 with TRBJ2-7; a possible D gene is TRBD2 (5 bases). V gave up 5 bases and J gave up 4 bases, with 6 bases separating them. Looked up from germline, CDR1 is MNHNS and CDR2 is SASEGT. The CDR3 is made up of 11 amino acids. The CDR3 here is CASSTGYEQYF. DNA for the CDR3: TGTGCCAGCAGTACGGGGTACGAGCAGTACTTC.

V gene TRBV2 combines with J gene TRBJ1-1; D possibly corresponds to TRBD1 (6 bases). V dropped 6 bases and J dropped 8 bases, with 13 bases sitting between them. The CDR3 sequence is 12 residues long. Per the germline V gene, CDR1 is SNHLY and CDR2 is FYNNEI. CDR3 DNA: TGTGCCAGCAGAACAGGGCTGGGGGAAGCTTTCTTT. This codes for CASRTGLGEAFF.

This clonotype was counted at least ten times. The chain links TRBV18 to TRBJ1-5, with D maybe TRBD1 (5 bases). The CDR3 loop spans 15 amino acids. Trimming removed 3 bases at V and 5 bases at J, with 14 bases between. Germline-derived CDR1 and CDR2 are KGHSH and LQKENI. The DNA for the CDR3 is TGTGCCAGCTCACCCGCCGGGCAGGGCCATCAGCCCCAGCATTTT. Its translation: CASSPAGQGHQPQHF. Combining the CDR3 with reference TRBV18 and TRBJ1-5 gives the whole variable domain NAGVMQNPRHLVRRRGQEARLRCSPMKGHSHVYWYRQLPEEGLKFMVYLQKENIIDESGMPKERFSAEFPKEGPSILRIQQVVRGDSAAYFCASSPAGQGHQPQHFGDGTRLSIL.

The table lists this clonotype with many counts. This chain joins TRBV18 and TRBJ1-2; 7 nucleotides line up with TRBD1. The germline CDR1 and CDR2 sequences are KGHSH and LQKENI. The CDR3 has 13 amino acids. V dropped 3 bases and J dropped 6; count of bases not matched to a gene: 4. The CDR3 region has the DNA TGTGCCAGCTCACCTGGGACAGAGCATGGCTACACCTTC. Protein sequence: CASSPGTEHGYTF.

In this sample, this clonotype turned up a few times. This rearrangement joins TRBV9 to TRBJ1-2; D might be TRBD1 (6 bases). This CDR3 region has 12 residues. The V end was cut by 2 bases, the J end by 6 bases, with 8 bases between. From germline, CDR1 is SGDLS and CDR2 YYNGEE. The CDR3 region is CASSVGGHGYTF. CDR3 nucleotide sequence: TGTGCCAGCAGCGTCGGGGGGCATGGCTACACCTTC. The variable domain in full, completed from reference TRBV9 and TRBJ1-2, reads DSGVTQTPKHLITATGQRVTLRCSPRSGDLSVYWYQQSLDQGLQFLIQYYNGEERAKGNILERFSAQQFPDLHSELNLSSLELGDSALYFCASSVGGHGYTFGSGTRLTVV.

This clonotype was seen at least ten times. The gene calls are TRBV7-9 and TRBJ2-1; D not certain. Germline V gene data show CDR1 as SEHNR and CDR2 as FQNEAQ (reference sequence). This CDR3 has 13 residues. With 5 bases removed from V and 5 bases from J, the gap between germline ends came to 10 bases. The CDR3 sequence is CASSPPADNEQFF. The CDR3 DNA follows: TGTGCCAGCAGCCCCCCCGCGGACAATGAGCAGTTCTTC.

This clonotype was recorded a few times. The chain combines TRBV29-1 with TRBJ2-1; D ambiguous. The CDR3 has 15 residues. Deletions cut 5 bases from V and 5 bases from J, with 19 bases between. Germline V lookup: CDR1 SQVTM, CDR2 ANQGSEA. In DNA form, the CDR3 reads TGCAGCGTTAATACCCCGAGACTTAGGCACAATGAGCAGTTCTTC. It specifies CSVNTPRLRHNEQFF.

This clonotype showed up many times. CDR3 amino acids: CSAYGRGWVGYEQYF. Written as DNA, the CDR3 is TGCAGTGCTTACGGTCGGGGTTGGGTTGGGTACGAGCAGTACTTC. V and J are TRBV20-1 and TRBJ2-7, with a tentative D call TRBD2 (5 bases). This CDR3 is built from 15 residues. With 5 bases removed from V and 4 bases from J, the gap between germline ends came to 21 bases. The germline CDR1 and CDR2 sequences are DFQATT and SNEGSKA (reference sequence).

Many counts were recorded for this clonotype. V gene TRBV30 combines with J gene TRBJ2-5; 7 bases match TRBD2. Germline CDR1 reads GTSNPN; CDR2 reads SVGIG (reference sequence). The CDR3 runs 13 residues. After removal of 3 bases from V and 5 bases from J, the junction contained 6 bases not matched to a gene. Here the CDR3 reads CAWSEGREETQYF. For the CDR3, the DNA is TGTGCCTGGAGCGAAGGGAGGGAGGAGACCCAGTACTTC.

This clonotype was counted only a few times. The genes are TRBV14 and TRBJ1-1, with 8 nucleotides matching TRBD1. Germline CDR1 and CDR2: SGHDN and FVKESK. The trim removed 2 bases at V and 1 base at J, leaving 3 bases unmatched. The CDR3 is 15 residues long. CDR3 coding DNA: TGTGCCAGCAGCCAAAATCAGGGGGCGAACACTGAAGCTTTCTTT. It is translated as CASSQNQGANTEAFF.